A selection of T cell receptor beta chains follows, all from one sample in a study of T cell responses to AZD1222 COVID-19 vaccine. Sequencing was performed with immunoSEQ multiplex PCR; in TCRdb, only in-frame clones are kept and a portion is missing. Among about 110,000 clones listed, roughly 84% were seen once. This specimen consisted of peripheral blood, obtained on day 0 of AZD1222 vaccination. These receptors came from an adult in good health. The CDR3 runs from the conserved cysteine through the conserved F or W. The order of the fields is J gene, V gene, D gene, clone size, CDR3 protein, CDR3 DNA. A D gene is named only where the DNA matches it firmly. Clone size is given for some rows only: seen once, a few or many times, or a class if the clone is expanded.

TRBJ2-7,TRBV9,TRBD1,.,CASSVGDSSYEQYF,TGTGCCAGCAGCGTGGGGGACAGCTCCTACGAGCAGTACTTC
TRBJ1-1,TRBV7-8,.,few,CASSQLSRSEAFF,TGTGCCAGCAGCCAGCTCTCGAGGTCTGAAGCTTTCTTT
TRBJ2-1,TRBV6-1,TRBD2,.,CASSESLGLAGSNEQFF,TGTGCCAGCAGTGAATCGCTGGGACTAGCGGGGAGCAATGAGCAGTTCTTC
TRBJ1-2,TRBV2,.,.,CASSERVIYTF,TGTGCCAGCAGTGAGAGGGTAATATACACCTTC
TRBJ2-3,TRBV7-2,.,.,CASSPTRAYTDTQYF,TGTGCCAGCAGCCCCACCAGGGCCTACACAGATACGCAGTATTTT
TRBJ1-5,TRBV15,.,.,CATSRGTVRPQHF,TGTGCCACCAGCAGAGGGACGGTAAGACCCCAGCATTTT
TRBJ1-6,TRBV5-4,.,.,CASRVGSYNSPLHF,TGTGCCAGCAGGGTCGGTTCCTATAATTCACCCCTCCACTTT
TRBJ1-3,TRBV5-1,.,.,CASRDSGNTIYF,TGCGCCAGCAGGGACTCTGGAAACACCATATATTTT
TRBJ1-6,TRBV27,.,once,CASKSDSPNSNSPLHF,TGTGCCAGTAAGAGCGACAGCCCGAACTCTAATTCACCCCTCCACTTT
TRBJ1-6,TRBV28,TRBD1,.,CASRFDRGDSPLHF,TGTGCCAGCAGATTCGACAGGGGAGATTCACCCCTCCACTTT
TRBJ2-7,TRBV28,TRBD1,.,CASSVGTGVYEQYF,TGTGCCAGCAGTGTCGGGACAGGGGTCTACGAGCAGTACTTC
TRBJ2-7,TRBV30,TRBD1,.,CAWNDREYEQYF,TGTGCCTGGAACGACAGGGAATACGAGCAGTACTTC
TRBJ1-1,TRBV6-5,.,.,CASSYREQTEAFF,TGTGCCAGCAGTTACAGGGAGCAAACTGAAGCTTTCTTT
TRBJ2-7,TRBV6-5,TRBD1,.,CASSWDRGYEQYF,TGTGCCAGCAGTTGGGACAGGGGATACGAGCAGTACTTC
TRBJ2-7,TRBV21-1,.,.,CASSTRTSYEQYF,TGTGCCAGCAGCACCAGAACGAGCTACGAGCAGTACTTC
TRBJ1-3,TRBV19,.,once,CASSTDSGNTIYF,TGTGCCAGTAGTACCGACTCTGGAAACACCATATATTTT
TRBJ2-5,TRBV6-5,.,.,CASSYRQGGETQYF,TGTGCCAGCAGTTATCGGCAGGGGGGAGAGACCCAGTACTTC
TRBJ1-3,TRBV5-5,.,.,CASSPSGRSGNTIYF,TGTGCCAGCAGCCCCTCAGGGCGCTCTGGAAACACCATATATTTT
TRBJ2-7,TRBV7-9,TRBD2,.,CASSWGSGSLEQYF,TGTGCCAGCAGCTGGGGTAGCGGGTCCCTCGAGCAGTACTTC
TRBJ1-6,TRBV4-2,.,.,CASSQGRGSYNSPLHF,TGTGCCAGCAGCCAAGGCAGGGGATCCTATAATTCACCCCTCCACTTT
TRBJ1-2,TRBV3-1/TRBV3-2,.,few,CASSNRGTTRGYTF,TGTGCCAGCTCAAACCGGGGGACAACGCGTGGCTACACCTTC
TRBJ1-6,TRBV9,TRBD1,.,CASTKDWGQTSPLHF,TGTGCCAGCACCAAAGATTGGGGACAGACCTCACCCCTCCACTTT
TRBJ2-3,TRBV30,TRBD1,.,CAWDLGDRNTDTQYF,TGTGCCTGGGACCTAGGGGACAGAAACACAGATACGCAGTATTTT
TRBJ1-3,TRBV12-3/TRBV12-4,.,.,CASTGSSGNTIYF,TGTGCCAGCACGGGGAGCTCTGGAAACACCATATATTTT
TRBJ2-7,TRBV29-1,.,once,CSVELRQGSEQYF,TGCAGCGTTGAGTTACGGCAGGGATCCGAGCAGTACTTC
TRBJ1-2,TRBV7-2,.,.,CASSPHLGPTNYGYTF,TGTGCCAGCAGCCCACACCTGGGGCCTACTAACTATGGCTACACCTTC
TRBJ2-6,TRBV19,TRBD1,.,CASAGTGISGANVLTF,TGTGCCTCCGCAGGGACAGGAATCTCTGGGGCCAACGTCCTGACTTTC